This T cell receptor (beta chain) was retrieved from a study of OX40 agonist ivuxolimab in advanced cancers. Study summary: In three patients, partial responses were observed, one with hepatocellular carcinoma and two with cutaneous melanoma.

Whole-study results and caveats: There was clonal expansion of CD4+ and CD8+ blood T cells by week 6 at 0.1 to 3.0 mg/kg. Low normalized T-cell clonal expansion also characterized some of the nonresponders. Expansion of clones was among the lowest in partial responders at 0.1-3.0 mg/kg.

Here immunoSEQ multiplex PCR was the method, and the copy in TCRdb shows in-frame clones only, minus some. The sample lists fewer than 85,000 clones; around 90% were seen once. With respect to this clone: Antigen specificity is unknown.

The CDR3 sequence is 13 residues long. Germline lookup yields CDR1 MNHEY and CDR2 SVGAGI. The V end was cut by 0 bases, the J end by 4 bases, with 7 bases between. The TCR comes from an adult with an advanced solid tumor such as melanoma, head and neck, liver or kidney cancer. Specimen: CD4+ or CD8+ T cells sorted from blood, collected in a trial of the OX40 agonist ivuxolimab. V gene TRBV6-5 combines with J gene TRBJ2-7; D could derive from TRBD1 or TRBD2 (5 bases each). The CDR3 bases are TGTGCCAGCAGTTACTCGGGACCTTACGAGCAGTACTTC. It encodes CASSYSGPYEQYF.